This TCR beta chain came from a study of blood T cell repertoires in COVID-19. Study-level information: The study drew acute and convalescent COVID-19 samples from the United States, Italy and Spain. Sample material is recorded as cDNA or gDNA derived from T cells, B-cell-depleted T cells, or PBMCs.

As originally analysed: How many nucleated cells were present was estimated from reference gene primer amplification. The method was immunoSEQ multiplex PCR; TCRdb's version includes in-frame clones alone and lacks a portion of them. V and J calls and clone size are given by that table; D and trimming were obtained from the DNA. This table has around 270,000 clones, roughly four fifths appearing once. The CDR3 extends over 16 amino acids. The V gene's germline CDR1 is MNHEY and CDR2 SVGEGT. Trimming left V 0 bases short and J 0 bases short, with 9 bases between. The specimen sequenced was peripheral blood. This chain joins TRBV6-2 or TRBV6-3 and TRBJ1-5; D is perhaps TRBD1 (6 bases). The sequence was obtained from a person aged 70 to 85 with COVID-19, enrolled during active disease. This chain's CDR3 is CASSYSQGLSNQPQHF. The DNA for the CDR3 is TGTGCCAGCAGTTACTCACAGGGCCTTAGCAATCAGCCCCAGCATTTT.